Following are 24 T cell receptor beta chains from one sample sequenced in a study of identical twins. Each CDR3 protein is one row after TCRdb ran MiXCR on the 5' RACE reads. The sample yields hundreds of thousands of distinct CDR3 sequences, over 8.5% seen once. The same data also contributed to another study, on yellow fever vaccine responses in identical twins.

The sequenced sample was PBMCs. The receptor set was obtained from a woman aged 18 to 35 in good health.

This clonotype was observed a few times. The chain employs TRBV10-3 and TRBJ1-1, with D unclear. Germline V gives CDR1 ENHRY, CDR2 SYGVKD. Deletions cut 2 bases from V and 1 base from J, with 11 bases between. CDR3 size: 15 residues. CDR3 bases: TGTGCCATCAGTGAGGGGAATCTTGGGAACACTGAAGCTTTCTTT. Translation gives CAISEGNLGNTEAFF.

The V and J genes are TRBV11-1 and TRBJ1-1; D call uncertain. Per the germline V gene, CDR1 is SGHAT and CDR2 is FQDESV (reference sequence). Trimming pared 2 bases from V and 1 base from J, leaving 8 bases between. This CDR3 comprises 14 residues. Here the CDR3 DNA reads TGTGCCAGCAGCTTAAGCCAGGCGAACACTGAAGCTTTCTTT. Translation: CASSLSQANTEAFF.

The table lists this clonotype with a few counts. The chain is built from TRBV28 and TRBJ1-1, with 7 bases aligning to TRBD1. V gave up 6 bases and J gave up 9 bases; unmatched junction bases: 19. CDR1 MDHEN and CDR2 SYDVKM come from the germline V gene. This CDR3 comprises 16 residues. CDR3 sequence: CASSHYPDRIIFQAFF. CDR3 coding DNA: TGTGCCAGCAGCCACTACCCGGACAGGATAATCTTCCAAGCTTTCTTT.

This clonotype was detected a few times. The J gene is TRBJ2-3, the V gene TRBV2, with D perhaps TRBD2 (6 bases). The CDR3 contains 14 residues. V gave up 6 bases and J gave up 0 bases, with 10 bases separating them. The germline CDR1 and CDR2 sequences are SNHLY and FYNNEI. CDR3: CASRVAVSTDTQYF. The CDR3 DNA is TGTGCCAGCAGGGTAGCGGTCAGCACAGATACGCAGTATTTT.

The J gene is TRBJ2-3, the V gene TRBV21-1. TRBV21-1 is noted as a pseudogene. This CDR3 has 14 residues. CDR3 protein: CASSTMQWADTQYF. In DNA form, the CDR3 reads TGTGCCAGCAGCACCATGCAATGGGCAGATACGCAGTATTTT.

The rearrangement uses TRBV7-9 and TRBJ1-1; D remains unclear. The germline gives CDR1 SEHNR, CDR2 FQNEAQ (reference sequence). CDR3 length: 14 residues. Trimming shortened V by 3 bases and J by 4 bases, and 12 bases separated the two germline ends. The CDR3 protein is CASSFPDVTTEAFF. The DNA of the CDR3 is TGTGCCAGCAGCTTCCCGGACGTGACCACTGAAGCTTTCTTT.

The V call is TRBV6-5, the J call TRBJ1-4; D is perhaps TRBD1 (6 bases). The V gene lost 0 bases and the J gene lost 3 bases, with 14 bases spanning the gap. The CDR3 has 17 residues. Germline V gene sequence: CDR1 MNHEY, CDR2 SVGAGI. CDR3 DNA: TGTGCCAGCAGTTACTCGATTCCGGGGGCTTCTAATGAAAAACTGTTTTTT. Its protein product is CASSYSIPGASNEKLFF.

Turning to this clonotype: At one end the junction does not follow the germline gene, possibly because of a read error. The DNA for the CDR3 is TGTGCTAGCAGCTTAGGTGGATGGAGGGGTGTCAATGAGCAGTTCTTC. Amino acid sequence: CASSLGGWRGVNEQFF. V and J are TRBV7-7 and TRBJ2-1, with D possibly matching TRBD2 (6 bases). Germline values: CDR1 SSHAT, CDR2 FNYEAQ (reference sequence). This CDR3 has 16 residues.

This chain uses TRBV2 with TRBJ2-2, with 10 nucleotides matching TRBD1. The junction had 2 bases not matched to a gene; V was cut back by 6 bases and J by 1 base. CDR1 and CDR2 from the germline V gene are SNHLY and FYNNEI. This CDR3 is 15 amino acids long. For the CDR3, the DNA is TGTGCCAGCAGGGGGACAGGGGTGAACACCGGGGAGCTGTTTTTT. Translated: CASRGTGVNTGELFF.

This clonotype was picked up many times. This rearrangement joins TRBV9 to TRBJ2-7; D not certain. Germline V gives CDR1 SGDLS, CDR2 YYNGEE. The CDR3 extends over 14 amino acids. V was shortened by 0 bases and J by 0 bases, with 7 bases between the two germline ends. The CDR3 DNA reads TGTGCCAGCAGCGTAGACCGGATCTCCTACGAGCAGTACTTC. It yields the protein CASSVDRISYEQYF.

Turning to this clonotype: One junction end disagrees with the germline gene, perhaps due to a read error. The V gene is TRBV10-3, the J gene TRBJ2-3, with D perhaps matching TRBD1 or TRBD2 (6 bases each). This CDR3 region has 15 residues. The germline gives CDR1 ENHRY, CDR2 SYGVKD. For the CDR3, the DNA is TGTGCCATCAGTGGGGACTTCCCGGGGGCAGATACGCTGTATTTT. It encodes CAISGDFPGADTLYF.

This clonotype was seen repeatedly, ten times or more. The chain employs TRBV12-3 or TRBV12-4 and TRBJ2-1; D perhaps matches TRBD2 (6 bases). The CDR3 runs 14 residues. Trimming took 3 bases from V and 6 from J, leaving 12 bases between them. This CDR3 is CASSFFGRVNEQFF. The CDR3 DNA is TGTGCCAGCAGTTTCTTCGGGAGAGTCAATGAGCAGTTCTTC.

This clonotype was seen a handful of times. This chain joins TRBV29-1 and TRBJ2-5; a weak D match, TRBD1 (6 bases). Germline V lookup: CDR1 SQVTM, CDR2 ANQGSEA. CDR3 length equals 12 residues. Trimming took 7 bases from V and 0 from J, leaving 9 bases between them. The CDR3 DNA reads as TGCAGCGCTGGACAGTACCAAGAGACCCAGTACTTC. It translates to CSAGQYQETQYF.

This clonotype appeared a few times. This rearrangement joins TRBV27 to TRBJ2-1, with a tentative D call TRBD2 (5 bases). V was pared by 3 bases and J by 2 bases, with 8 bases between. CDR1 MNHEY and CDR2 SMNVEV come from the germline V gene (reference sequence). CDR3 size: 14 residues. This CDR3 is CASSFREAYNEQFF. The DNA for the CDR3 is TGTGCCAGCAGTTTCCGGGAAGCCTACAATGAGCAGTTCTTC.

The rearrangement links TRBV3-1 to TRBJ1-6; no firm D call. This CDR3 is built from 13 residues. Germline CDR1 is LGHDT and CDR2 is YNNKEL (reference sequence). Trimming took 5 bases from V and 9 from J, leaving 11 bases between them. Written as DNA, the CDR3 is TGTGCCAGCAGCTTTAACGTGGGTTCACCCCTCCACTTT. It translates to CASSFNVGSPLHF.

In its sample, this clonotype was seen many times. The V and J genes are TRBV6-5 and TRBJ1-4, with unresolved D. The CDR3 runs 12 residues. V lost 4 bases, J lost 6 bases, and 6 bases lay in between. Per the germline V gene, CDR1 is MNHEY and CDR2 is SVGAGI. The chain's CDR3 is CASSSRHEKLFF. CDR3 sequence (DNA): TGTGCCAGCAGTTCCCGACATGAAAAACTGTTTTTT.

This clonotype has just a few counts. As DNA, the CDR3 is TGTGCCAGCAGTCCTCCCGGGAGGAACCAGTACTTC. It specifies CASSPPGRNQYF. The chain links TRBV28 to TRBJ2-7; 7 positions match TRBD2. J lost 10 bases, V lost 5 bases, and 8 bases had no gene match. Per the germline V gene, CDR1 is MDHEN and CDR2 is SYDVKM. The CDR3 consists of 12 residues.

This clonotype has ten or more counts. The J gene is TRBJ2-3, the V gene TRBV2, with 9 bases identical to TRBD2. Germline assignment: CDR1 SNHLY and CDR2 FYNNEI. This CDR3 has 15 amino acids. The junction had 4 bases not matched to a gene; V was cut back by 6 bases and J by 0 bases. The CDR3 sequence: CASRDSGGSTDTQYF. As DNA, the CDR3 is TGTGCCAGCAGGGATAGCGGGGGAAGCACAGATACGCAGTATTTT.

This clonotype came up many times. The rearrangement links TRBV6-4 to TRBJ2-3; D is unresolved. The CDR3 sequence is 13 residues long. Germline values: CDR1 MRHNA, CDR2 SNTAGT. The V and J ends lost 0 bases and 2 bases respectively, with 3 bases between them. CDR3 in amino acids: CASSDSPTDTQYF. CDR3 in DNA: TGTGCCAGCAGTGACTCGCCCACAGATACGCAGTATTTT.

This clonotype was recorded many times. The chain is built from TRBV5-8 and TRBJ2-7, with 8 bases identical to TRBD1. Germline V lookup: CDR1 SGHTS, CDR2 YDEGEE. The junction had 14 bases not matched to a gene; V was cut back by 3 bases and J by 6 bases. This CDR3 region has 16 residues. The DNA of the CDR3 is TGTGCCAGCAGCTACCTACAGGGGGTAGACGCTGGCGAGCAGTACTTC. Amino acid sequence: CASSYLQGVDAGEQYF.

This clonotype was seen only a few times. V usage is TRBV7-8 and J usage is TRBJ2-5; D is undetermined. Germline values: CDR1 SGHVS, CDR2 FQNEAQ. V dropped 5 bases and J dropped 7 bases, with 14 bases sitting between them. This CDR3 spans 13 amino acids. In DNA, the CDR3 is TGTGCCAGCAGCCTAGGCTCCCCCGGGACCCAGTACTTC. This gives the protein CASSLGSPGTQYF.

Ten or more counts support this clonotype. V is TRBV15 and J is TRBJ1-5; 7 bases line up with TRBD1. This CDR3 has 16 amino acids. CDR1 is LNHNV, CDR2 YYDKDF, per germline (reference sequence). V lost 0 bases to trimming and J lost 2 bases; unmatched junction nucleotides: 4. The CDR3 bases are TGTGCCACCAGCAGAGATCGGCAGGGGGGCAATCAGCCCCAGCATTTT. This translates into CATSRDRQGGNQPQHF. Full variable domain (missing parts from reference TRBV15 and TRBJ1-5): DAMVIQNPRYQVTQFGKPVTLSCSQTLNHNVMYWYQQKSSQAPKLLFHYYDKDFNNEADTPDNFQSRRPNTSFCFLDIRSPGLGDTAMYLCATSRDRQGGNQPQHFGDGTRLSIL.

This clonotype was counted ten times or more. The chain joins TRBV6-2 or TRBV6-3 to TRBJ2-1; the D is unclear. CDR3 length equals 14 residues. Trimming pared 4 bases from V and 6 bases from J, leaving 13 bases between. Germline V gene lookup returns CDR1 MNHEY and CDR2 SVGEGT. CDR3 amino acids: CASSSISLINEQFF. In DNA, the CDR3 is TGTGCCAGCAGTTCTATTTCCCTTATCAATGAGCAGTTCTTC.

The gene calls are TRBV6-1 and TRBJ1-5, with TRBD1 identical over 7 bases. Germline CDR1 MNHNS, CDR2 SASEGT. After removal of 7 bases from V and 1 base from J, the junction contained 7 bases not matched to a gene. The length of the CDR3 is 15 residues. The CDR3: CASKGQATSNQPQHF. CDR3 in DNA: TGTGCCAGCAAAGGACAGGCTACGAGCAATCAGCCCCAGCATTTT.